The clone carrying this TCR beta chain has a handful of counts. As yet, its antigen is unknown. Making the TCR beta libraries involved quantitative 5'-RACE with molecular barcodes. MiXCR, run by TCRdb on the 5' RACE reads, gives a single entry per CDR3 protein. The data contain 200,000 to 250,000 distinct CDR3 sequences, around 18% of them singletons. The sample is drawn from a study of CD8 T cells in ankylosing spondylitis. Study conclusions and caveats: Clones linked to the disease showed a CD8+ phenotype. They occurred at relatively low frequencies in peripheral blood. Within matched ankylosing spondylitis synovial fluid, disease-linked clones were reportedly significantly enriched. Characteristic, it appeared, of ankylosing spondylitis blood was a TCR beta motif of seven or eight highly homologous variants.

Germline V gives CDR1 SGHKS, CDR2 YYEKEE (reference sequence). The ends were cut back, 7 bases at V and 8 bases at J, with 16 bases in the middle. The CDR3 totals 13 residues. Specimen: blood, either unsorted or a sorted T cell fraction (not recorded which). The source of this sequence is a male donor with ankylosing spondylitis. The chain joins TRBV5-5 to TRBJ2-1; the D gene is possibly TRBD2 (6 bases). The CDR3 DNA is TGTGCCAGCCATTCGGGGCCGGGGGATGAGCAGTTCTTC. This codes for CASHSGPGDEQFF. The complete variable domain, with remaining parts taken from reference TRBV5-5 and TRBJ2-1, reads DAGVTQSPTHLIKTRGQQVTLRCSPISGHKSVSWYQQVLGQGPQFIFQYYEKEERGRGNFPDRFSARQFPNYSSELNVNALLLGDSALYLCASHSGPGDEQFFGPGTRLTVL.